Following are 26 T cell receptor beta chains from one sample sequenced in a study of shared clonotypes between healthy human individuals. This table comes from immunoSEQ multiplex PCR, and its TCRdb copy is limited to in-frame clones, with some not included. The repertoire includes 2,500,000 or so clones, approximately 93% of them detected once, and more than 0.35% sits in the top ten. The sequenced material came from naive CD4+ T cells from PBMCs. The subset denotes: CD45RA+ positively selected. The receptors were sampled from a man in his late teens or twenties in good health. Some clones in this sample may be carry-over from other donors' samples.

The rearrangement links TRBV27 to TRBJ1-4, with D unclear. This CDR3 comprises 15 residues. Germline CDR1 is MNHEY and CDR2 is SMNVEV (reference sequence). V lost 2 bases to trimming and J lost 8 bases, with 15 bases between them. CDR3 in amino acids: CASSLRRPAGEKLFF. The CDR3 DNA reads TGTGCCAGCAGTTTAAGGCGACCTGCGGGCGAAAAACTGTTTTTT.

The chain combines TRBV11-2 with TRBJ2-2; 8 positions agree with TRBD2. The trim removed 6 bases at V and 7 bases at J, leaving 10 bases unmatched. CDR3 length: 15 amino acids. Germline V gene data show CDR1 as SGHAT and CDR2 as FQNNGV. CDR3 sequence reads: CASRAPGGKSGELFF. CDR3 DNA: TGTGCCAGCAGGGCCCCGGGGGGGAAGAGCGGGGAGCTGTTTTTT.

The chain couples TRBV28 to TRBJ2-3; 12 nucleotides match TRBD2. Trimming removed 5 bases from V and 6 bases from J; junction bases left unmatched: 6. CDR1 is MDHEN, CDR2 SYDVKM, per germline. The CDR3 is made up of 15 amino acids. The CDR3 protein is CASSSGTSGWDTQYF. In nucleotides, the CDR3 is TGTGCCAGCAGTAGTGGGACTAGCGGGTGGGATACGCAGTATTTT.

This rearrangement joins TRBV7-8 to TRBJ2-4; maybe TRBD2 (6 bases). CDR1 is SGHVS, CDR2 FQNEAQ, per germline. The CDR3 spans 21 residues. Trimming pared 4 bases from V and 0 bases from J, leaving 28 bases between. In nucleotides, the CDR3 is TGTGCCAGCAGCTCTAAGACGACCAGCCCACCTGAGGGACTAGCCAAAAACATTCAGTACTTC. Translated: CASSSKTTSPPEGLAKNIQYF.

The genes are TRBV4-1 and TRBJ1-5, with D possibly TRBD1 on 6 matching bases. Trimming removed 1 base from V and 4 bases from J, with 11 bases in between. The CDR3 length is 15 residues. Germline V lookup: CDR1 MGHRA, CDR2 YSYEKL. The CDR3 nucleotides read TGCGCCAGCAGCCAAGCGCGGGGGCGTAATCAGCCCCAGCATTTT. It is translated as CASSQARGRNQPQHF.

In DNA form, the CDR3 reads TGTGCCAGCAGCCAAAACCGGAGGGAGACCCAGTACTTC. Amino acids: CASSQNRRETQYF. The V gene is TRBV14, the J gene TRBJ2-5; D is perhaps TRBD2 (5 bases). V was clipped by 2 bases and J by 5 bases, with 9 bases between them. Germline V lookup: CDR1 SGHDN, CDR2 FVKESK. The CDR3 has 13 amino acids.

CDR3 DNA sequence: TGTGCCAGCAGCTCCGACAGTCGTCCGAGCTCCTACGAGCAGTACTTC. Translation: CASSSDSRPSSYEQYF. The rearrangement joins TRBV11-2 to TRBJ2-7; possible D gene TRBD1, 5 bases. This CDR3 has 16 residues. Germline lookup yields CDR1 SGHAT and CDR2 FQNNGV. Trimming cost V 4 bases and J 0 bases, with 16 bases left between them.

The rearrangement uses TRBV25-1 and TRBJ1-3; D remains ambiguous. Trimming left V 3 bases short and J 0 bases short, with 6 bases between. CDR1 and CDR2 (germline): MGHDK, SYGVNS. The CDR3 contains 14 residues. DNA for the CDR3: TGTGCCAGCAGTGAGGTAGCCTCTGGAAACACCATATATTTT. Translating it yields CASSEVASGNTIYF.

This clone was counted between two and nine times. The same CDR3 is also encoded by other DNA sequences in this sample. V and J are TRBV9 and TRBJ2-1; maybe TRBD1 (5 bases). This CDR3 contains 13 residues. V was shortened by 0 bases and J by 6 bases, with 7 bases between the two germline ends. CDR1 and CDR2 from the germline V gene are SGDLS and YYNGEE. Here the CDR3 reads CASSVATGNEQFF. CDR3 coding DNA: TGTGCCAGCAGCGTAGCTACAGGCAATGAGCAGTTCTTC. The whole variable domain, remainder taken from reference TRBV9 and TRBJ2-1, is DSGVTQTPKHLITATGQRVTLRCSPRSGDLSVYWYQQSLDQGLQFLIQYYNGEERAKGNILERFSAQQFPDLHSELNLSSLELGDSALYFCASSVATGNEQFFGPGTRLTVL.

With regard to this clone: Germline and junction disagree at one end, which may indicate a read error. V and J are TRBV4-1 and TRBJ2-7; TRBD2 might be the D (6 bases). The CDR3 is 16 amino acids. Germline lookup yields CDR1 MGHRA and CDR2 YSYEKL. The CDR3 region is CASSQGVAVAERAFRF. CDR3 nucleotides: TGCGCCAGCAGCCAAGGCGTAGCCGTAGCGGAGCGCGCTTTCCGCTTC.

CDR3 bases: TGTGCCAGCAGCTTGGACCAGGGGCGAGGTACTGAAGCTTTCTTT. This translates into CASSLDQGRGTEAFF. The chain links TRBV5-4 to TRBJ1-1, with TRBD1 as a possible D gene (6 bases). This CDR3 has 15 amino acids. V was pared by 0 bases and J by 5 bases, with 14 bases between. Germline assignment: CDR1 SGHNT and CDR2 YYREEE (reference sequence). The whole variable domain, remainder taken from reference TRBV5-4 and TRBJ1-1, is ETGVTQSPTHLIKTRGQQVTLRCSSQSGHNTVSWYQQALGQGPQFIFQYYREEENGRGNFPPRFSGLQFPNYSSELNVNALELDDSALYLCASSLDQGRGTEAFFGQGTRLTVV.

The V call is TRBV6-6, the J call TRBJ2-5, with 10 bases fitting TRBD1. The end of the DNA fits TRBJ2-7 better, so the J call may be wrong. Germline-derived CDR1 and CDR2 are MNHNY and SVGAGI (reference sequence). This CDR3 region has 15 residues. The CDR3 loop is CASRDRDRGSYEQYF. The CDR3, as DNA: TGTGCCAGCAGGGACCGGGACAGGGGCTCCTACGAGCAGTACTTC.

The rearrangement joins TRBV14 to TRBJ2-1; D is unresolved. Trimming took 1 base from V and 0 from J, leaving 13 bases between them. Germline V gene sequence: CDR1 SGHDN, CDR2 FVKESK. The CDR3 has 17 residues. The CDR3 sequence: CASSQGYRARSYNEQFF. The CDR3, as DNA: TGTGCCAGCAGCCAAGGGTATCGCGCACGCTCCTACAATGAGCAGTTCTTC.

The J gene is TRBJ2-1, the V gene TRBV7-9, with a possible D match to TRBD1 (5 bases). CDR1 is SEHNR, CDR2 FQNEAQ, per germline (reference sequence). V dropped 0 bases and J dropped 9 bases, with 9 bases sitting between them. The CDR3 consists of 13 residues. CDR3 sequence reads: CASSLADSAEQFF. The CDR3 bases are TGTGCCAGCAGCTTAGCCGACAGCGCTGAGCAGTTCTTC.

The rearrangement links TRBV7-2 to TRBJ2-7; D may be TRBD2 (8 bases). The V gene's germline CDR1 is SGHTA and CDR2 FQGNSA. V was pared by 1 base and J by 3 bases, with 16 bases between. The CDR3 sequence is 16 residues long. Here the CDR3 reads CASSLVAGQMYYEQYF. Here the CDR3 DNA reads TGTGCCAGCAGCTTAGTAGCGGGACAGATGTACTACGAGCAGTACTTC.

This chain joins TRBV12-5 and TRBJ2-3, with TRBD2 identical over 7 bases. Trimming removed 0 bases from V and 2 bases from J; junction bases left unmatched: 17. This CDR3 contains 20 residues. CDR1 and CDR2 (germline): LGHNT, FRNRAP. CDR3 sequence reads: CASGLVTDGREWTHTDTQYF. In DNA form, the CDR3 reads TGTGCTAGTGGTTTGGTAACGGACGGGCGGGAGTGGACTCACACAGATACGCAGTATTTT.

This chain connects TRBV11-2 to TRBJ1-4; D call uncertain. The V end lost 1 base, the J end lost 2 bases, and 17 bases lay between the germline ends. The CDR3 length is 18 residues. CDR1 is SGHAT and CDR2 is FQNNGV in the germline V gene. This CDR3 is CASSLASAQSGTNEKLFF. CDR3 in DNA: TGTGCCAGCAGCTTAGCCAGTGCCCAGTCCGGCACTAATGAAAAACTGTTTTTT.

This clone showed up just a few times. V is TRBV15 and J is TRBJ1-2, with D hard to call. CDR3 length equals 12 residues. V lost 0 bases to trimming and J lost 9 bases, with 8 bases between them. Germline assignment: CDR1 LNHNV and CDR2 YYDKDF (reference sequence). CDR3 coding DNA: TGTGCCACCAGCAGAGAGGCGAGACGCTACACCTTC. Amino acid sequence: CATSREARRYTF.

The chain couples TRBV7-9 to TRBJ1-2, with D possibly TRBD1 on 6 matching bases. The germline V gene has CDR1 SEHNR and CDR2 FQNEAQ (reference sequence). Trimming left V 2 bases short and J 2 bases short, with 12 bases between. This CDR3 has 15 residues. CDR3 bases: TGTGCCAGCAGCTTACGAGGGGGTGAGAACTATGGCTACACCTTC. Its protein is CASSLRGGENYGYTF.

The CDR3, as DNA: TGTGCCAGCACCCCAGGACAGGAGATATATGGCTACACCTTC. This encodes CASTPGQEIYGYTF. This chain joins TRBV28 and TRBJ1-2; 7 bases map to TRBD1. CDR3 size: 14 residues. Germline V CDR1 and CDR2: MDHEN, SYDVKM. V was pared by 7 bases and J by 5 bases, with 10 bases of the junction left unmatched.

The rearrangement uses TRBV5-6 and TRBJ2-2; TRBD2 aligns across 14 bases. Germline CDR1 is SGHDT and CDR2 is YYEEEE. The CDR3 contains 16 residues. J was trimmed by 6 bases and V by 4 bases; bases with no gene match: 5. CDR3 DNA: TGTGCCAGCAGCAGACTAGCGGGAGGGTACCCCGGGGAGCTGTTTTTT. This encodes CASSRLAGGYPGELFF.

V and J are TRBV7-9 and TRBJ1-1, with D hard to call. Looked up from germline, CDR1 is SEHNR and CDR2 is FQNEAQ (reference sequence). Trimming removed 3 bases from V and 3 bases from J, with 2 bases in between. This CDR3 comprises 11 residues. Here the CDR3 DNA reads TGTGCCAGCAGCTTCTACACTGAAGCTTTCTTT. This codes for CASSFYTEAFF. Complete variable domain (other parts from reference TRBV7-9 and TRBJ1-1): DTGVSQNPRHKITKRGQNVTFRCDPISEHNRLYWYRQTLGQGPEFLTYFQNEAQLEKSRLLSDRFSAERPKGSFSTLEIQRTEQGDSAMYLCASSFYTEAFFGQGTRLTVV.

The J gene is TRBJ1-2, the V gene TRBV11-2; maybe TRBD1 (5 bases). Germline V lookup: CDR1 SGHAT, CDR2 FQNNGV. Trimming shortened V by 1 base and J by 0 bases, and 9 bases separated the two germline ends. The CDR3 extends over 15 amino acids. The CDR3 bases are TGTGCCAGCAGCTTAGCAGGGCGGGCTAACTATGGCTACACCTTC. Amino acid sequence: CASSLAGRANYGYTF.

The rearrangement uses TRBV28 and TRBJ2-1, with D maybe TRBD2 (7 bases). This CDR3 contains 13 residues. Germline loops: CDR1 MDHEN, CDR2 SYDVKM. V dropped 2 bases and J dropped 6 bases, with 8 bases sitting between them. The CDR3 nucleotides are TGTGCCAGCAGTTTAAGGGGGGGCAATGAGCAGTTCTTC. Encoded protein: CASSLRGGNEQFF. Full variable domain (remainder filled in from reference TRBV28 and TRBJ2-1): DVKVTQSSRYLVKRTGEKVFLECVQDMDHENMFWYRQDPGLGLRLIYFSYDVKMKEKGDIPEGYSVSREKKERFSLILESASTNQTSMYLCASSLRGGNEQFFGPGTRLTVL.

The rearrangement joins TRBV27 to TRBJ2-7; D is unclear. CDR3 length: 13 amino acids. CDR1 is MNHEY, CDR2 SMNVEV, per germline (reference sequence). Trimming took off 6 bases at V and 2 bases at J, with 11 bases between the two ends. DNA for the CDR3: TGTGCCAGCAGCAGCCTCGCCCCCTACGAGCAGTACTTC. Amino acids: CASSSLAPYEQYF.

The gene calls are TRBV27 and TRBJ2-3; D unresolved. Trimming took 3 bases from V and 0 from J, leaving 7 bases between them. CDR3 length: 14 residues. Germline loops: CDR1 MNHEY, CDR2 SMNVEV (reference sequence). CDR3 bases: TGTGCCAGCAGTTTTGGCGATAGCACAGATACGCAGTATTTT. Residues: CASSFGDSTDTQYF.